This T cell receptor beta chain originates from a study of OX40 agonist ivuxolimab in advanced cancers. CDR1 is LNHDA, CDR2 SQIVND, per germline (reference sequence). The CDR3 sequence is 15 residues long. Trimming took off 2 bases at V and 3 bases at J, with 13 bases between the two ends. Data came from immunoSEQ multiplex PCR; TCRdb stores just in-frame clones and leaves some out. The table shows 49,000 or so clones, with 70% to 90% occurring only once. The source of this sequence is an adult with an advanced solid tumor such as melanoma, head and neck, liver or kidney cancer. This chain joins TRBV19 and TRBJ1-2, with a weak D call TRBD1 (5 bases). The source was CD4+ or CD8+ T cells sorted from blood, collected in a trial of the OX40 agonist ivuxolimab. CDR3 sequence (DNA): TGTGCCAGTAGTATAAGGGGAGCCTTCGACTATGGCTACACCTTC. It translates to CASSIRGAFDYGYTF.